What follows are 5 T cell receptor beta chains derived from one specimen sequenced in a study of spatial heterogeneity in lung cancer. For these TCRs, the target antigens are not known. Described time point: sample taken at primary tumor resection. Study-level findings and limits: Counts that tracked tumor mutation counts were those of expanded intratumoral alpha and beta TCRs.

TCRdb passed the 5' RACE reads through MiXCR, listing each CDR3 protein once. In the table there are around 7,000 distinct CDR3 sequences, 11% to 15% of which are singletons. This specimen was lung tumor tissue, taken at surgery. These receptors were taken from a female donor with early-stage non-small cell lung cancer.

At least ten counts were recorded for this clonotype. Because this beta chain is a stray read in a library intended to capture alpha chains, its abundance should not be given much weight. J is TRBJ2-7 and V is TRBV6-2 or TRBV6-3; D perhaps matches TRBD1 (5 bases). V was clipped by 6 bases and J by 3 bases, with 12 bases between them. The CDR3 runs to 13 residues. CDR1 is MNHEY, CDR2 SVGEGT, per germline. DNA of the CDR3: TGTGCCAGCAGGGGGCCGGGTTTCTACGAGCAGTACTTC. Translation: CASRGPGFYEQYF.

This clonotype is medium-sized within its sample. A library made for alpha chains picked up this beta chain off target, so its size means little. The rearrangement joins TRBV6-5 to TRBJ1-1; D possibly corresponds to TRBD1 (5 bases). V gave up 6 bases and J gave up 4 bases, with 9 bases separating them. CDR1 MNHEY and CDR2 SVGAGI come from the germline V gene. This CDR3 is 12 amino acids long. The CDR3 here is CASRRGSTEAFF. CDR3 coding DNA: TGTGCCAGCAGGAGGGGTAGCACTGAAGCTTTCTTT.

By its share, this clonotype is medium-sized. The germline gene is not matched at one end of the junction; a read error may be the cause. This beta chain lies outside the target of a library built for alpha chains; its clone size means little. The V and J genes are TRBV10-3 and TRBJ2-3; 11 bases are a match to TRBD2. CDR3 length: 18 amino acids. Germline values: CDR1 ENHRY, CDR2 SYGVKD. This chain's CDR3 is CASSHIGIAGGQADTQYF. The CDR3 DNA sequence: TGTGCCAGCAGTCACATCGGAATAGCGGGGGGGCAGGCAGATACGCAGTATTTT.

This clonotype occurred many times. Little can be read into the size of this beta chain, an off-target read in a library designed for alpha chains. This chain joins TRBV10-3 and TRBJ2-5; 9 nucleotides match TRBD2. V shed 10 bases and J 2 bases; nucleotides not matched to a gene: 5. The CDR3 totals 13 residues. Germline CDR1 reads ENHRY; CDR2 reads SYGVKD. The chain's CDR3 is CATQRGVQETQYF. For the CDR3, the DNA is TGTGCCACCCAGCGGGGGGTTCAAGAGACCCAGTACTTC.

This clonotype was found many times. This beta chain came through as a stray read in a library set up for alpha chains, and its size says little. The chain has TRBV10-3 and TRBJ1-2, with a possible D match to TRBD1 (6 bases). The CDR3 is 13 residues long. Per germline, CDR1 ENHRY and CDR2 SYGVKD. The V end was cut by 4 bases, the J end by 5 bases, with 11 bases between. This chain's CDR3 is CAISADSVYGYTF. The CDR3 bases are TGTGCCATCAGTGCGGACAGTGTTTATGGCTACACCTTC.